The 28 T cell receptor beta chains given below trace back to one sample, sequenced in a study of blood T cells in healthy people across ages. Through a sample-barcoded 5' primer and a J-beta primer mix, a second PCR was run for roughly 6 to 11 cycles. TCRdb recomputed calls from the 5' RACE reads with MiXCR, one row per CDR3 protein. The sample includes around 850,000 distinct CDR3 sequences, 36% of them seen just once. The specimen sequenced was blood. These TCRs come from a man between 18 and 29 years old in good health.

V is TRBV4-2 and J is TRBJ2-5; TRBD2 might be the D (6 bases). The DNA matches TRBJ2-7 better at its end, which makes the J call doubtful. The CDR3 is made up of 14 amino acids. Germline assignment: CDR1 LGHNA and CDR2 YNFKEQ. The CDR3 nucleotides are TGTGCCAGCAGCCCCCGAGGAGGGCTTTACGAGCAGTACTTC. As protein: CASSPRGGLYEQYF.

This clonotype was observed a few times. J is TRBJ1-2 and V is TRBV2; no definite D call. Germline CDR1 is SNHLY and CDR2 is FYNNEI. CDR3 length: 13 residues. V was trimmed by 6 bases and J by 2 bases, leaving 10 bases between them. The CDR3 sequence is CASREASNYGYTF. The CDR3 DNA sequence: TGTGCCAGCAGAGAGGCCTCCAACTATGGCTACACCTTC.

This clonotype has more than one count but fewer than ten. This rearrangement joins TRBV6-5 to TRBJ2-2; a possible D gene is TRBD1 (5 bases). The germline V and J ends were trimmed by 2 bases and 7 bases, with 11 bases remaining between them. The CDR3 totals 14 residues. The germline V gene encodes CDR1 MNHEY and CDR2 SVGAGI. In DNA, the CDR3 is TGTGCCAGCAGTTACGATCTAGGGGTCGGGGAGCTGTTTTTT. Translating gives CASSYDLGVGELFF.

Comment on this clonotype: A much larger clone lies one base from this, so it may be a read error. Because the CDR3 is missing its conserved closing phenylalanine or tryptophan, this is likely a read error. V usage is TRBV20-1 and J usage is TRBJ2-7; D might be TRBD1 (6 bases). Germline V gives CDR1 DFQATT, CDR2 SNEGSKA (reference sequence). Trimming removed 1 base at V and 4 bases at J, with 14 bases between. CDR3 length: 14 amino acids. Here the CDR3 DNA reads TGCAGTGCTAGAGTTCAAGGACAGAATTACGAGCAGTACTCC. Protein product: CSARVQGQNYEQYS.

This clonotype was seen only a few times. CDR3 loop: CSGRQGGSYNSPLHF. DNA of the CDR3: TGCAGTGGCCGACAGGGGGGGTCCTATAATTCACCCCTCCACTTT. The chain has TRBV20-1 and TRBJ1-6, with 9 bases identical to TRBD1. Germline loops: CDR1 DFQATT, CDR2 SNEGSKA (reference sequence). After removal of 7 bases from V and 1 base from J, the junction contained 5 bases not matched to a gene. This CDR3 spans 15 amino acids.

J is TRBJ2-5 and V is TRBV2; D possibly corresponds to TRBD1 (6 bases). Per the germline V gene, CDR1 is SNHLY and CDR2 is FYNNEI. V was pared by 7 bases and J by 4 bases, with 19 bases between. There are 15 residues in the CDR3. CDR3 protein: CASTTTGMWRETQYF. The CDR3 bases are TGTGCCAGCACCACCACAGGGATGTGGCGAGAGACCCAGTACTTC. Complete variable domain (other parts from reference TRBV2 and TRBJ2-5): EPEVTQTPSHQVTQMGQEVILRCVPISNHLYFYWYRQILGQKVEFLVSFYNNEISEKSEIFDDQFSVERPDGSNFTLKIRSTKLEDSAMYFCASTTTGMWRETQYFGPGTRLLVL.

The V gene is TRBV4-1, the J gene TRBJ2-2; D possibly corresponds to TRBD2 (7 bases). This CDR3 has 13 residues. CDR1 is MGHRA, CDR2 YSYEKL, per germline. V lost 6 bases, J lost 7 bases, and 12 bases lay in between. CDR3 sequence: CASSYREGGELFF. DNA of the CDR3: TGCGCCAGCAGTTACAGGGAGGGCGGGGAGCTGTTTTTT.

This clonotype showed up many times. The V and J genes are TRBV20-1 and TRBJ2-5, with D maybe TRBD2 (7 bases). Germline-derived CDR1 and CDR2 are DFQATT and SNEGSKA (reference sequence). The length of the CDR3 is 12 residues. Trimming removed 5 bases at V and 2 bases at J, with 9 bases between. CDR3 residues: CSAGGAQETQYF. The CDR3 region has the DNA TGCAGTGCTGGGGGGGCTCAAGAGACCCAGTACTTC.

This clonotype was picked up many times. The J gene is TRBJ1-2, the V gene TRBV29-1; tentatively, D is TRBD1 (5 bases). Trimming shortened V by 0 bases and J by 6 bases, and 23 bases separated the two germline ends. CDR3 length equals 17 residues. Germline CDR1 is SQVTM and CDR2 is ANQGSEA. CDR3 loop: CSVEDSLGSGPNHGYTF. The CDR3 DNA is TGCAGCGTTGAAGATTCCCTCGGGTCGGGGCCAAATCATGGCTACACCTTC.

V and J are TRBV20-1 and TRBJ2-1, with D possibly TRBD1 on 6 matching bases. V was clipped by 3 bases and J by 10 bases, with 25 bases between them. The germline V gene has CDR1 DFQATT and CDR2 SNEGSKA (reference sequence). There are 16 residues in the CDR3. The CDR3 region has the DNA TGCAGTGCTAGTCCGGGACAAAGTTTAATACCCTACGAGCAGTTCTTC. Protein sequence: CSASPGQSLIPYEQFF.

CDR3 sequence reads: CASSQERTERDEQYF. CDR3 nucleotide sequence: TGCGCCAGCAGCCAAGAAAGGACGGAGAGGGACGAGCAGTACTTC. This rearrangement joins TRBV4-3 to TRBJ2-7, with TRBD2 as a possible D gene (5 bases). The CDR3 has 15 residues. Germline CDR1 reads LGHNA; CDR2 reads YSLEER. V lost 0 bases, J lost 5 bases, and 14 bases lay in between.

Only a few counts were recorded for this clonotype. This rearrangement joins TRBV5-1 to TRBJ2-2, with no clear D. The V gene's germline CDR1 is SGHRS and CDR2 YFSETQ. CDR3 length: 14 residues. V was trimmed by 1 base and J by 8 bases, leaving 12 bases between them. In nucleotides, the CDR3 is TGCGCCAGCAGCTTGACCCTCGACGCAGGGGAGCTGTTTTTT. As protein: CASSLTLDAGELFF.

The chain joins TRBV14 to TRBJ1-1, with a tentative D call TRBD1 (6 bases). Trimming stripped 4 bases from V and 4 bases from J, with 13 bases between. This CDR3 is built from 14 residues. Germline CDR1 reads SGHDN; CDR2 reads FVKESK. The CDR3 is CASSLTGRVTEAFF. Written as DNA, the CDR3 is TGTGCCAGCAGCCTTACAGGGAGGGTCACTGAAGCTTTCTTT.

This clonotype was picked up many times. The chain uses TRBV27 and TRBJ2-7, with a tentative D call TRBD1 (6 bases). This CDR3 contains 15 residues. Trimming cost V 2 bases and J 1 base, with 12 bases left between them. Germline CDR1 is MNHEY and CDR2 is SMNVEV (reference sequence). The CDR3 reads CASSLMGQGSYEQYF. CDR3 coding DNA: TGTGCCAGCAGTTTAATGGGACAAGGGTCCTACGAGCAGTACTTC.

J is TRBJ1-1 and V is TRBV7-2; 7 positions match TRBD1. The CDR3 has 16 residues. Germline CDR1 SGHTA, CDR2 FQGNSA. J lost 5 bases, V lost 5 bases, and 14 bases had no gene match. This CDR3 reads CASSITGATGLTEAFF. Here the CDR3 DNA reads TGTGCCAGCAGCATAACAGGGGCCACAGGATTGACTGAAGCTTTCTTT.

The chain joins TRBV9 to TRBJ1-2; 8 bases are shared with TRBD1. This CDR3 region has 14 residues. V dropped 0 bases and J dropped 6; count of bases not matched to a gene: 4. Germline V lookup: CDR1 SGDLS, CDR2 YYNGEE. CDR3: CASSVDQGADGYTF. The DNA for the CDR3 is TGTGCCAGCAGCGTAGATCAGGGGGCGGATGGCTACACCTTC.

This rearrangement joins TRBV12-3 or TRBV12-4 to TRBJ2-2; D unresolved. This CDR3 contains 15 residues. V was pared by 6 bases and J by 8 bases, with 19 bases between. CDR3 residues: CASRQITRLLGELFF. CDR3 nucleotides: TGTGCCAGCAGACAGATAACAAGGCTACTGGGGGAGCTGTTTTTT.

The sample holds many counts of this clonotype. The CDR3: CASSLETSGWNEQYF. CDR3 coding DNA: TGTGCCAGCAGCTTAGAAACTAGCGGATGGAACGAGCAGTACTTC. The chain couples TRBV7-2 to TRBJ2-7, with 8 bases aligning to TRBD2. The germline V gene has CDR1 SGHTA and CDR2 FQGNSA. The CDR3 is 15 amino acids. With V trimmed by 1 base and J by 5 bases, 7 bases remained unmatched.

This clonotype was recorded at least ten times. The gene calls are TRBV20-1 and TRBJ2-1, with D possibly TRBD2 on 6 matching bases. The germline V gene encodes CDR1 DFQATT and CDR2 SNEGSKA (reference sequence). The V gene lost 0 bases and the J gene lost 4 bases, with 16 bases spanning the gap. This CDR3 is built from 16 residues. The CDR3 nucleotides are TGCAGTGCTAGAGAAAAAGGACTACCTATTTACAATGAGCAGTTCTTC. Amino acid sequence: CSAREKGLPIYNEQFF.

The chain links TRBV20-1 to TRBJ1-2; 8 bases are a match to TRBD1. With 6 bases clipped from V and 3 bases from J, the junction kept 6 bases outside the gene matches. The CDR3 length is 13 residues. Germline CDR1 is DFQATT and CDR2 is SNEGSKA (reference sequence). In DNA, the CDR3 is TGCAGTGCAAGGACAGGGCTAGACTATGGCTACACCTTC. Translation gives CSARTGLDYGYTF.

This chain joins TRBV11-3 and TRBJ1-3; 9 positions agree with TRBD1. This CDR3 has 16 amino acids. Germline V gene data show CDR1 as SGHNT and CDR2 as YENEEA. V shed 3 bases, J shed 0 bases, and the junction held 3 bases outside the gene matches. The CDR3: CASSFGTGSSGNTIYF. Written as DNA, the CDR3 is TGTGCCAGCAGCTTCGGGACAGGGAGCTCTGGAAACACCATATATTTT.

The chain is built from TRBV7-9 and TRBJ1-2; no definite D call. Germline CDR1 reads SEHNR; CDR2 reads FQNEAQ (reference sequence). V was cut by 5 bases and J by 11 bases, with 15 bases left in between. The CDR3 is 12 residues long. This chain's CDR3 is CASSTHSSGYTF. CDR3 coding DNA: TGTGCCAGCAGCACCCACAGCTCGGGTTACACCTTC.

The rearrangement links TRBV12-3 or TRBV12-4 to TRBJ2-1, with 12 bases identical to TRBD2. The ends lost 3 bases at V and 2 bases at J; junction bases unmatched: 11. The CDR3 totals 19 residues. DNA for the CDR3: TGTGCCAGCAGTTTTTCCCTGACTAGCGGGAGACAGACCTACAATGAGCAGTTCTTC. It encodes CASSFSLTSGRQTYNEQFF.

The V gene is TRBV27, the J gene TRBJ1-2; TRBD1 might be the D (5 bases). This CDR3 spans 15 amino acids. The V and J ends lost 5 bases and 7 bases respectively, with 20 bases between them. CDR1 is MNHEY, CDR2 SMNVEV, per germline (reference sequence). Here the CDR3 DNA reads TGTGCCAGCAGTCTACTTGCGGGGCCCCGGGGTGGCTACACCTTC. Translated, it gives CASSLLAGPRGGYTF.

This clonotype was counted between two and nine times. This sequence joins TRBV11-2 and TRBJ2-5; D unresolved. This CDR3 is built from 13 residues. Germline loops: CDR1 SGHAT, CDR2 FQNNGV. Trimming took 7 bases from V and 1 from J, leaving 10 bases between them. CDR3 nucleotides: TGTGCCAGCACCCCGGGCAGCCAAGAGACCCAGTACTTC. Protein product: CASTPGSQETQYF. Filled out from reference TRBV11-2 and TRBJ2-5, the complete variable domain reads EAGVAQSPRYKIIEKRQSVAFWCNPISGHATLYWYQQILGQGPKLLIQFQNNGVVDDSQLPKDRFSAERLKGVDSTLKIQPAKLEDSAVYLCASTPGSQETQYFGPGTRLLVL.

The chain recombines TRBV6-2 or TRBV6-3 with TRBJ1-2; D not certain. Looked up from germline, CDR1 is MNHEY and CDR2 is SVGEGT. V dropped 3 bases and J dropped 7 bases, with 9 bases sitting between them. CDR3 length equals 12 residues. For the CDR3, the DNA is TGTGCCAGCAGTTATCTGGGGTTTGGCTACACCTTC. It yields the protein CASSYLGFGYTF.

Comments on this clonotype: At one of its ends the junction is not consistent with the germline gene, which may arise from a read error. The chain recombines TRBV28 with TRBJ2-1, with D unclear. The end of the DNA fits TRBJ2-7 better, so the J call may be wrong. Germline CDR1 and CDR2: MDHEN and SYDVKM. The CDR3 contains 16 residues. CDR3: CVSRPRHSSSYNEQYF. The DNA of the CDR3 is TGTGTCAGCAGACCGCGACACTCAAGCTCCTACAATGAGCAGTACTTC.

The chain is built from TRBV19 and TRBJ2-1; perhaps TRBD2 as D (5 bases). The CDR3 contains 13 residues. Germline CDR1 and CDR2: LNHDA and SQIVND (reference sequence). V lost 5 bases to trimming and J lost 9 bases, with 14 bases between them. CDR3 amino acids: CASSRGPLGEQFF. Here the CDR3 DNA reads TGTGCCAGTAGTCGGGGTCCTTTGGGTGAGCAGTTCTTC.